The text below deals with one TCR beta chain. Its specific antigen is unknown. No much larger clone is present one base from it, and per-base qualities are unavailable. The receptor library was made with the immunoSEQ multiplex PCR assay. The multiplex PCR relied on a mix of 60 forward primers for TCR Vbeta segments and 13 reverse primers for TCR Jbeta segments. A multiplex PCR assay on genomic DNA amplified the CDR3 region of rearranged TCR beta genes. The Illumina HiSeq System was used to sequence the amplified TCR beta libraries as 87-base-pair reads. The published analysis was carried out like this. A later analysis tallied approximately 87 million unique TCR beta chains across the 610 or so repertoires, and approximately 12 million of those chains were shared by two or more donors. Raw reads were error-corrected and collapsed into unique sequences by a nearest-neighbor algorithm in which closely related sequences were merged to remove PCR and sequencing errors. V, D and J gene segments were assigned by aligning CDR3 sequences to IMGT reference sequences. For a sequence to be retained, a match of at least six nucleotides to both a V gene segment and a J gene segment was required. A rearrangement counted as productive if the CDR3 had no stop codons and remained in frame with V and J, and every other rearrangement counted as non-productive. Following IMGT convention, CDR3 was defined as the stretch from the second conserved V-encoded cysteine to the conserved J-encoded phenylalanine. In an earlier analysis of approximately 500 of the donors, sequences lacking an unambiguous match to a single V gene segment were excluded. In an earlier analysis of several hundred of the donors, V segments were called functional above 56.7% productive rearrangements and were called segregating when the between-donor standard deviation exceeded 5%. To diagnose cytomegalovirus status from the catalog of TCR beta chain sequences, a statistical classification framework was built. A later analysis assigned V and J genes by comparing TCR nucleotide sequences with IMGT/GENE-DB human TR gene sequences. Using the TCRdist pipeline, a later analysis assigned CDR3 sequences along with most-parsimonious VDJ recombination scenarios. In a later analysis, each TCR beta chain was defined by its CDR3 amino acid sequence together with its V-gene family, and reads lacking a unique V-gene family were excluded. As a way to deal with suspected cross-contamination and a sequencing artifact, a later analysis dropped approximately 570 nucleotide sequences that were highly shared and had low generation probability. For each public chain, a later analysis derived a clonal expansion index from normalized ranks of inferred template counts within each repertoire. A later analysis computed generation probabilities with a VDJ recombination model fitted to out-of-frame rearrangements, and checked the results against IGoR. A later analysis scored TCR-TCR, TCR-HLA and TCR-CMV co-occurrence with hypergeometric tests, applying a repertoire-size bias correction to TCR pairs. False discovery rates were estimated in a later analysis by permuting HLA or CMV assignments 20 times. A later analysis grouped co-occurring TCRs with DBSCAN, adding TCRdist sequence similarity when clustering within HLA-allele-positive subsets. Repertoires with fewer than 30,000 or more than 120,000 public chains, plus five repertoires with anomalous nucleotide sharing, were excluded from co-occurrence clustering. As stored in TCRdb, this immuneACCESS dataset retains in-frame rearrangements with V and J assigned. A fraction of the clones does not appear; measured against another copy, unresolved V genes explain less than half of the discrepancy, and the remainder lacks a known reason. V, J and clone size derive from that table, while D and trimming were established from the DNA sequence. Counted in this sample were 130,000 to 150,000 clones; roughly 72% of them appeared once. In total, the top ten clones hold approximately 2% of the sample.

Relative to germline, V is missing 7 bases and J is missing 6 bases, with 12 bases of the junction outside any gene match. The CDR3 holds 14 amino acids from the cysteine to the phenylalanine. Only the CDR3 DNA is retained, 42 bases long and in frame from the first base. CDR1 and CDR2 are read off the germline V gene (reference sequence) as MNHEY and SMNVEV. The cohort was made up of 666 healthy bone marrow donors. At the time of sampling, all cohort members were nominally healthy, though unrecorded immune exposures were likely present. The donor tested CMV seronegative and was one of the 352 seronegative cohort members. A peripheral blood sample was provided by each donor, and peripheral blood mononuclear cells were used for TCR beta sequencing. The Qiagen DNeasy Blood Extraction Kit was used to extract genomic DNA from the blood cell samples. This sample was taken from a study of cytomegalovirus exposure and HLA in healthy donors (TCRdb year 2017). For context, the study as a whole: An earlier analysis of 587 of the donors reported approximately 280 Gb of sequence data and 95 million to 130 million unique TCR beta sequences obtained from approximately 180 million T cells. Roughly 300 gigabases of sequencing data and approximately 85 million unique TCR sequences were included in an early release covering 550 to 650 HLA-typed donors. The genetic ancestry cluster associated with self-reported Caucasian donors included around 76% of the 350 to 500 genotyped donors. The study aimed to test whether signatures of past pathogen exposure could be identified by cataloging public T cell receptors. Using immunosequencing, the study profiled T cell repertoires from roughly 650 subjects and related those repertoires to cytomegalovirus serostatus. Besides the first cohort of approximately 670 subjects, a separate validation cohort made up of roughly 120 different subjects was used. The study combined high-throughput TCR immunosequencing, statistical association of individual TCRs with disease status, and machine learning to predict cytomegalovirus infection status. A later analysis re-examined previously published TCR beta repertoires from 500 to 700 donors and added high-resolution HLA genotyping to investigate patterns of TCR occurrence. Rather than using new phenotypic data, the later analysis identified candidate immune exposures from TCR beta sequences and from how often those sequences occurred across donors. To decide whether each TCR beta V gene segment behaved as functional or pseudogenic, an earlier analysis of some 540 of the donors relied on high-throughput TCR beta sequencing. Donor age, sex, ethnicity and CMV serostatus were compiled alongside the repertoire data. A later genetic analysis used genome-wide SNP genotypes for about 55% of the 666 donors, treating that subset as a discovery cohort. Every repertoire in the discovery cohort had been generated on one and the same sequencing platform. Both class I and class II loci were covered by HLA typing, at four-digit resolution. Typing coverage varied by locus: roughly 629-630 donors for A, B, C, DRB1 and DQB1; approximately 500 for DQA1; around 570 for DPA1; about 450 for DPB1. Several DR-DQ haplotypes were treated as single units for association and clustering because of strong linkage in the cohort. On average, roughly 240,000 unique TCR beta nucleotide sequences were sequenced per donor among a few hundred genotyped donors of the cohort, with roughly 18% of those sequences being non-productive. What the study reported, not specific to this receptor: A group of highly shared sequence variants was considered likely to be a technical artifact of the sequencing pipeline. In a later analysis, several top co-occurrence clusters were reported to appear linked to parvovirus B19, influenza, CMV and Epstein-Barr virus. In vitro tests confirmed that three of the cytomegalovirus-associated TCR beta chains recognize cytomegalovirus antigens. It was suggested by the authors that the approach could potentially be generalized to other disease states and immunological phenotypes. In this cohort, only TCR beta chains were sequenced, and detectable features were limited by the absence of alpha or paired-chain data. The classifier was reported to diagnose cytomegalovirus status with high specificity and sensitivity in both the original and validation cohorts. Correlated functional status among segregating V segments might be attributable to linkage disequilibrium, but an unknown experimental factor could not be ruled out. A later analysis found that TCR association rates varied across HLA loci, with DRB1 alleles showing the most associated TCRs and HLA-C alleles the fewest. Most TCR sequences were observed very rarely across donors, whereas some public TCRs were present in many individuals. For the cohort, immune exposure information was limited to CMV serostatus. In an earlier analysis of about 540 of the donors, most TCR beta V segments were observed in productive rearrangements about 90% or about 30% of the time, broadly matching IMGT annotations. A further reported finding was that TCR beta sequences accurately predicted the HLA-A and HLA-B alleles for most subjects in the first cohort. Because HLA typing was missing for some donors at each locus, association tests included only the typed subset. Sequencing depth was assumed to be roughly uniform across donors in the presence/absence analyses, though that assumption may not hold. Compared with the roughly 670-donor mean, donors in an Asian-associated ancestry cluster had fewer N-insertions in productive TCRs, according to a later genetic analysis. According to a later analysis, most CMV-associated TCR beta chains appeared to be HLA-restricted, and the HLA associations seemed to be driven largely by CMV exposure. In a later analysis, HLA-associated TCR beta chains showed more clonal expansion and lower generation probabilities than non-associated chains that were equally common. A later genetic analysis associated a missense DCLRE1C variant with V-gene and J-gene trimming of TCR beta chains, and an independent cohort replicated the association. A later analysis associated around 16,000 TCR beta sequences with specific HLA alleles at a false discovery rate of 0.05. The 87-base-pair reads could not distinguish some IMGT-functional V segments, including TRBV6-2 and TRBV6-3, so those segments were excluded. Around 16 rarely observed V segments, including chromosome 9 orphons, were excluded from the earlier analysis of approximately 600 of the donors because counts were too low. When HLA alleles, especially DR and DQ, strongly co-occurred, attributing TCR associations to individual alleles was difficult. The study gave a list of 150 to 200 TCR beta chains associated with cytomegalovirus.

Sequenced material: PBMCs. The rearrangement combines TRBV27 with TRBJ2-7; 7 central bases correspond to TRBD2. This receptor was identified in a man between 35 and 55 years old in good health and CMV-seronegative. The DNA is as follows: TGTGCCAGCACCCAAAGGGGAGGGTTTGGCGAGCAGTACTTC. It encodes CASTQRGGFGEQYF.